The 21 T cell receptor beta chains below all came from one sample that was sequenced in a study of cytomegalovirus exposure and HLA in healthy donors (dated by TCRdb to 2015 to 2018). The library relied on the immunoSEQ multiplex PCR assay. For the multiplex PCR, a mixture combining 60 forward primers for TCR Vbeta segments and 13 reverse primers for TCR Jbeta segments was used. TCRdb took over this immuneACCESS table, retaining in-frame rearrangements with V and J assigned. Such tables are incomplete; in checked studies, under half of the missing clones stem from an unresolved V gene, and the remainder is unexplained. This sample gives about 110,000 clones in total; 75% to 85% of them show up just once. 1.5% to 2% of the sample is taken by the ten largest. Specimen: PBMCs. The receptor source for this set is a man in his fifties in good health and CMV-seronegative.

The CDR3 sequence: CASSEWDRETQYF. The CDR3 nucleotides read TGTGCCAGCAGCGAGTGGGACAGGGAGACCCAGTACTTC. J is TRBJ2-5 and V is TRBV13; 8 bases are shared with TRBD1. Per the germline V gene, CDR1 is PRHDT and CDR2 is FYEKMQ (reference sequence). With 5 bases clipped from V and 5 bases from J, the junction kept 4 bases outside the gene matches. CDR3 size: 13 residues. The complete variable domain, with remaining parts taken from reference TRBV13 and TRBJ2-5, reads AAGVIQSPRHLIKEKRETATLKCYPIPRHDTVYWYQQGPGQDPQFLISFYEKMQSDKGSIPDRFSAQQFSDYHSELNMSSLELGDSALYFCASSEWDRETQYFGPGTRLLVL.

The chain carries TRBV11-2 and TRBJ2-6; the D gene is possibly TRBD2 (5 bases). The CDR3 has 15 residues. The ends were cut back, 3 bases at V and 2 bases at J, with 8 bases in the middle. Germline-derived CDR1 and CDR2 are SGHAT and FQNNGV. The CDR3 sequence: CASSFRGAGANVLTF. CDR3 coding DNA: TGTGCCAGCAGCTTTCGGGGTGCTGGGGCCAACGTCCTGACTTTC.

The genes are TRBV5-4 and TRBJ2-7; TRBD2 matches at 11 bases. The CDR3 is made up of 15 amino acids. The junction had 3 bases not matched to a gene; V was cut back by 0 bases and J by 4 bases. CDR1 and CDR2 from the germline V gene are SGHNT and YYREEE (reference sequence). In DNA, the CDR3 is TGTGCCAGCAGCTTGGGACTAGCGGGGCCGTACGAGCAGTACGTC. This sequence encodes CASSLGLAGPYEQYV.

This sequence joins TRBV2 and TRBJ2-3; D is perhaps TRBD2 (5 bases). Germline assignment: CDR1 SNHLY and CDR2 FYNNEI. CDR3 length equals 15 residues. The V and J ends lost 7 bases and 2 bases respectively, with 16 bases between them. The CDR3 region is CASNAIASSTDTQYF. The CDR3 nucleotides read TGTGCCAGCAACGCAATCGCTAGCTCCACAGATACGCAGTATTTT. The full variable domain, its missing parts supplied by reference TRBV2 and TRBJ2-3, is EPEVTQTPSHQVTQMGQEVILRCVPISNHLYFYWYRQILGQKVEFLVSFYNNEISEKSEIFDDQFSVERPDGSNFTLKIRSTKLEDSAMYFCASNAIASSTDTQYFGPGTRLTVL.

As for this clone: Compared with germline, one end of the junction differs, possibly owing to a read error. The CDR3 loop reads CASRLGTGFAGELFF. CDR3 in DNA: TGTGCCAGCAGATTAGGAACGGGGTTCGCCGGGGAGCTGTTTTTT. The J gene is TRBJ2-2, the V gene TRBV13, with a possible D match to TRBD2 (5 bases). There are 15 residues in the CDR3. The V gene's germline CDR1 is PRHDT and CDR2 FYEKMQ (reference sequence).

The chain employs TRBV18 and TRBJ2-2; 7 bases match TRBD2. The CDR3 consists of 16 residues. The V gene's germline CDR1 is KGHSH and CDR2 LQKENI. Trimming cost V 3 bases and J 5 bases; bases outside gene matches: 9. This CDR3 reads CASSPVTSRPTGELFF. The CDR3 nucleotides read TGTGCCAGCTCACCCGTGACTAGCCGTCCGACCGGGGAGCTGTTTTTT.

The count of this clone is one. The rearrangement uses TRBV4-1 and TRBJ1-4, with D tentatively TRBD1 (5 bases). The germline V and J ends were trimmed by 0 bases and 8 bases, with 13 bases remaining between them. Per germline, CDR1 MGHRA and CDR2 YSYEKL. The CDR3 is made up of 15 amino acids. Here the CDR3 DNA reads TGCGCCAGCAGCCAAGATGGGGGGGACGGCGAAAAACTGTTTTTT. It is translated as CASSQDGGDGEKLFF.

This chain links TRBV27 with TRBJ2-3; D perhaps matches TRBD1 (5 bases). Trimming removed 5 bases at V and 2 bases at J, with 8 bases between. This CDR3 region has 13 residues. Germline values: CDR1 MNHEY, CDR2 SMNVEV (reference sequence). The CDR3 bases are TGTGCCAGCAGTGGGGCCTCCACAGATACGCAGTATTTT. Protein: CASSGASTDTQYF.

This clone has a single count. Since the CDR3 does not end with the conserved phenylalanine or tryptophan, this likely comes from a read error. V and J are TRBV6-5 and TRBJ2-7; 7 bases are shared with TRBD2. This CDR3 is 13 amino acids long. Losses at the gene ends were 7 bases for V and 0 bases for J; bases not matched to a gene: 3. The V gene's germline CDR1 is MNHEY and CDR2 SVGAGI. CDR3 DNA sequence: TGTGCCAGCAACGGGGGGAGCTCCTACGAGCAGTACGCC. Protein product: CASNGGSSYEQYA.

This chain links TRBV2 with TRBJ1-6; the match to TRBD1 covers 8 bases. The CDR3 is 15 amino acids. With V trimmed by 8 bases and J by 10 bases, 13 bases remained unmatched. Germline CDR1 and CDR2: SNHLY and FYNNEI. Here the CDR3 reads CASDPRDRQKSPLHF. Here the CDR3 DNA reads TGTGCCAGCGACCCGAGGGACAGGCAAAAGTCACCCCTCCACTTT. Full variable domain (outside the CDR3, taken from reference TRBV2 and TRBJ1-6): EPEVTQTPSHQVTQMGQEVILRCVPISNHLYFYWYRQILGQKVEFLVSFYNNEISEKSEIFDDQFSVERPDGSNFTLKIRSTKLEDSAMYFCASDPRDRQKSPLHFGNGTRLTVT.

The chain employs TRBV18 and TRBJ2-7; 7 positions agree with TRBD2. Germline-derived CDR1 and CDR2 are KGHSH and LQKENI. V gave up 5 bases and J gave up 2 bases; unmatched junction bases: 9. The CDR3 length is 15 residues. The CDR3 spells CASSTGGGSPYEQYV. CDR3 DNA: TGTGCCAGCTCAACTGGGGGGGGAAGCCCCTACGAGCAGTACGTC.

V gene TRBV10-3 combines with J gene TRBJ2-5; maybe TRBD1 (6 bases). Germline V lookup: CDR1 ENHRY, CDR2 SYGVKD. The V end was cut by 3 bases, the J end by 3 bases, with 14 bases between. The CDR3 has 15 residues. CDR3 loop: CAISDQGPPKETQYF. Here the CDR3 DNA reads TGTGCCATCAGTGATCAGGGGCCCCCAAAAGAGACCCAGTACTTC.

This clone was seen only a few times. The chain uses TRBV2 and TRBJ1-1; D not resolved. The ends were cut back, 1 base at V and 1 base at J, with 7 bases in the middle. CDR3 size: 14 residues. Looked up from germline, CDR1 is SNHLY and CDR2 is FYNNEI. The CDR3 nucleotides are TGTGCCAGCAGTGAAGGCGAATGGAACACTGAAGCTTTCTTT. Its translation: CASSEGEWNTEAFF.

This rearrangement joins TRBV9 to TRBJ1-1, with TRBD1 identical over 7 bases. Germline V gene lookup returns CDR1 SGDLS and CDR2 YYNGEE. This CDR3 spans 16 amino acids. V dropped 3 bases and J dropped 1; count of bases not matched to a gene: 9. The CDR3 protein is CASSAPDGTENTEAFF. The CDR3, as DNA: TGTGCCAGCAGCGCTCCCGACGGGACAGAGAACACTGAAGCTTTCTTT.

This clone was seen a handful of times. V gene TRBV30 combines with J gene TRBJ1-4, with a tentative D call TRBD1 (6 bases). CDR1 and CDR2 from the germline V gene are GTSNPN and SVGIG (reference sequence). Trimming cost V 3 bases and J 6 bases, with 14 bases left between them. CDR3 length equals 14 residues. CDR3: CAWRPPGDYEKLFF. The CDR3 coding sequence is TGTGCCTGGAGACCACCAGGGGATTATGAAAAACTGTTTTTT.

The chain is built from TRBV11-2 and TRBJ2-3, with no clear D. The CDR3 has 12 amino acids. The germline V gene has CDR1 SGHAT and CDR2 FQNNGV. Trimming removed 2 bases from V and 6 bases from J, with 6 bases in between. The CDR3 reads CASSLNMDTQYF. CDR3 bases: TGTGCCAGCAGCTTAAATATGGATACGCAGTATTTT.

The CDR3 bases are TGTGCCAGCAGTGGGGACAGGGATCGGAGCAGTTCACCCCTCCACTTT. Protein: CASSGDRDRSSSPLHF. This chain links TRBV2 with TRBJ1-6; TRBD1 agrees at 9 bases. The CDR3 sequence is 16 residues long. Trimming at V came to 4 bases and at J to 9 bases, leaving 10 bases not matched to a gene. CDR1 is SNHLY, CDR2 FYNNEI, per germline.

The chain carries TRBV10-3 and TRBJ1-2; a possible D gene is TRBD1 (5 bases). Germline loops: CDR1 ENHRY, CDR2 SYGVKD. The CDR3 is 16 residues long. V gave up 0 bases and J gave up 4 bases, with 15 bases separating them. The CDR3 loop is CAISESTPQGSYGYTF. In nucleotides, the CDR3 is TGTGCCATCAGTGAGTCCACACCCCAGGGAAGCTATGGCTACACCTTC.

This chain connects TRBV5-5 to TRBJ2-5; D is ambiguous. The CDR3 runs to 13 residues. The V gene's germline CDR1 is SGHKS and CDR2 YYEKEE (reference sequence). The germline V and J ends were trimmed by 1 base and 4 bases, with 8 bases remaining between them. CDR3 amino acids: CASSLLIGETQYF. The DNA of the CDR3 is TGTGCCAGCAGCTTGCTTATCGGAGAGACCCAGTACTTC.

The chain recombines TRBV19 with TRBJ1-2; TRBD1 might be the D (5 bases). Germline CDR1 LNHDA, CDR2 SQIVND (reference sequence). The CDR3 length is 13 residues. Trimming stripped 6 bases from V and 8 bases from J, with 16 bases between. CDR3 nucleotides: TGTGCCAGTAGAGATGGGGGGATAGGGGGCTACACCTTC. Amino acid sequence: CASRDGGIGGYTF.

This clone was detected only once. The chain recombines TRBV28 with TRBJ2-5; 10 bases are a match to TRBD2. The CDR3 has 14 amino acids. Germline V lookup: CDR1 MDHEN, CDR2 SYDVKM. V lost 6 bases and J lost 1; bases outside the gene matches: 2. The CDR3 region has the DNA TGTGCCAGCAGAGCGGGGGGGGTCCAAGAGACCCAGTACTTC. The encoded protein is CASRAGGVQETQYF.